The source of this TCR beta chain is a study of PD-L1 blockade in urothelial cancer. Study-wide background: Most patients, about nine tenths of the roughly 30, were males with bladder-origin cancer. Investigators checked blood 3 weeks (second dose) and 6 weeks after treatment start. Overall study results and limits: Blood clones associated with the tumor expanded more at 3 weeks in durable-benefit patients.

Measured with immunoSEQ multiplex PCR; TCRdb has only the in-frame clones, and not every one. The repertoire holds approximately 71,000 clones, with 70% to 90% as singletons. Germline V gene data show CDR1 as SGHTS and CDR2 as YDEGEE. The CDR3 is 15 amino acids. V trimming: 4 bases; J trimming: 4 bases; junction bases outside the gene matches: 1. Patients' urothelial carcinoma was locally advanced or metastatic. On this clone itself: The antigen remains unidentified.

The chain carries TRBV5-8 and TRBJ2-3, with 15 bases matching TRBD2. This material consisted of PBMCs, taken around atezolizumab (anti-PD-L1) treatment. This TCR derives from a man aged 55 to 70 with urothelial cancer. CDR3: CASSRTSGRADTQYF. The CDR3 nucleotides read TGTGCCAGCAGCCGGACTAGCGGGAGGGCAGATACGCAGTATTTT.